Here is one T cell receptor (beta chain) with its context. Its matching antigen is unknown. The source of the sample is a study of T cells expressing NK-cell markers. Findings and limits, study-wide: Certain NKG2C+ T cell clones were expanded, and their HCMV specificity remained unclear.

Per germline, CDR1 SEHNR and CDR2 FQNEAQ (reference sequence). This CDR3 region has 17 residues. TCRdb re-called the 5' RACE reads; one entry per CDR3 protein, DNA not given. The sample has 150,000 or so distinct CDR3 sequences; the top ten hold around a third. The TCR originated in a woman between 45 and 60 years old in good health. The V call is TRBV7-9, the J call TRBJ2-5; TCRdb proposes TRBD2, but this gene call is untestable without DNA. Specimen: blood T cells: a sorted CD56 or NKG2C T cell subset, CD4+ or CD8+ T cells, or bulk PBMC T cells (not recorded which). The CDR3 sequence: CASSFRAPGLRQGTQYF.